This T cell receptor (beta chain) was recorded in a study of identical twins (dated by TCRdb to about 2016). Turning to the overall study: The study deep-sequenced TCR alpha and beta repertoires from monozygotic twins, unrelated adults of various ages and cord blood to test whether fetal clonotypes persist. Replicate twin experiments were performed at different times using different library preparation protocols to rule out contamination. The paper's findings and limits, for the study overall: In monozygotic twins, out-of-frame TCR alpha sharing was systematically underestimated by recombination models, although the models agreed with sharing between unrelated individuals. Compared with coincidental sharing between unrelated individuals, out-of-frame TCR alpha sequences shared between twins showed an excess of sequences with low generation probability. Fewer insertions were carried by abundant cord blood beta clonotypes; a weaker similar trend was observed in young adult naive repertoires, while no such trend was observed in memory repertoires. Because the same donors could not be followed over many years, the conclusions relied on cross-sectional statistical analysis. Invariant T cells such as MAIT and iNKT could partly confound zero-insertion analyses, though diverse VJ usage argued against this for most clonotypes. A weaker excess of twin sharing was found in beta out-of-frame sequences because the signal-to-noise ratio was lowered by fewer shared sequences.

Library preparation was by 5' RACE. Sequencer: Illumina HiSeq 2000. A universal primer binding site was added through template switching, and the final cDNA carried a unique molecular identifier so that TCR cDNA molecules could be counted accurately. Specific primers in the conserved constant-segment region were used to synthesize first-strand cDNA for the TCR alpha and beta chains. To control for contamination, every cDNA library carried two barcodes: a SMART-Mk sample barcode plus Illumina barcodes. TruSeq adapter sequences along with Illumina sample barcodes were introduced in two successive PCR steps. The Illumina HiSeq platform was used with custom primers to sequence TCR alpha and beta cDNA libraries. Under the source paper's analysis protocol: Raw reads were processed with MiGEC to extract unique molecular identifiers, and MiXCR was used to determine CDR3 positions. For each individual, recombination models were inferred using an EM algorithm with the repgenHMM and IGoR tools. The tcR package in R was used for shared clonotype analysis, with sharing normalized by the product of cloneset sizes. To study raw recombination free of thymic and clonal selection effects, out-of-frame nonproductive sequences were analyzed. In TCRdb, the public reads were trimmed at Q25 with fastp and aligned with MiXCR, with productive beta chains retained. For every CDR3 protein sequence, its rows merge into one entry that carries the most common genes and DNA. It is TCRdb's table, rather than the study itself, that gives the V and J calls and clone size. The sample data list 410,000 or so distinct CDR3 sequences, and approximately 17% of these were observed just once. Roughly 12% of the sample is in the top ten clones.

The CDR3 spans 14 residues, from the cysteine through the phenylalanine. The kept DNA is CDR3 alone, 42 bases in frame from the first base. V and J are truncated by 6 bases and 4 bases respectively, leaving an intervening sequence of 16 bases. Looking up the germline V gene (reference sequence) yields CDR1 DFQATT and CDR2 SNEGSKA. There are many counts of this clonotype. Its target antigen remains unknown. No base quality values were provided; no much bigger clone lies one nucleotide off. Only healthy Caucasian donors were included. The researchers also sequenced three unrelated adults who were not twins: a male aged 18 to 29, a male aged 50 to 60, and a female aged 50 to 60. Miltenyi CD45RO+ enrichment and human naive T-cell isolation kits were used to isolate memory (CD45RO+) and naive T cells from PBMC.

The material sequenced was naive T cells sorted from blood. The sample's cell subset or site label, decoded: cells isolated with a human naive T-cell isolation kit. The chain was built from TRBV20-1 and TRBJ2-1; possibly the D gene is TRBD2, per 6 matching bases. This receptor was obtained from a man aged 45 to 65 in good health. At the DNA level, the sequence is TGCAGTGCCAAGACCGGGACTCAATACAATGAGCAGTTCTTC. Translation gives CSAKTGTQYNEQFF.